Listed here is a single TCR beta chain. The antigen is undetermined. Trimming left V 8 bases short and J 3 bases short, with 10 bases between. From germline, CDR1 is MNHEY and CDR2 SMNVEV (reference sequence). The CDR3 length is 13 residues. Primers included in the PCR were 60 Vbeta and 13 Jbeta primers. Assay: immunoSEQ multiplex PCR; the TCRdb copy retains only in-frame clones and omits some. The table lists some 120,000 clones, about four fifths of them singletons, with around 1.6% in the top ten. These data originate in a study of cytomegalovirus exposure and HLA in healthy donors. Study details: Tens of millions of unique TCR sequences came from HLA-typed donors in an early release. Study observations and caveats: Across donors, most TCRs were seen rarely, yet some public ones were widespread. There were reportedly fewer N-insertions in an Asian-associated ancestry cluster than the roughly 700-donor mean, in a later analysis.

The sequence came from a woman aged 18-35 years in good health and CMV-seronegative. Sequencing input: PBMCs. This chain connects TRBV27 to TRBJ1-4, with a tentative D call TRBD1 (5 bases). CDR3: CASGLQANEKLFF. The CDR3 DNA follows: TGTGCCAGCGGATTACAGGCTAATGAAAAACTGTTTTTT.